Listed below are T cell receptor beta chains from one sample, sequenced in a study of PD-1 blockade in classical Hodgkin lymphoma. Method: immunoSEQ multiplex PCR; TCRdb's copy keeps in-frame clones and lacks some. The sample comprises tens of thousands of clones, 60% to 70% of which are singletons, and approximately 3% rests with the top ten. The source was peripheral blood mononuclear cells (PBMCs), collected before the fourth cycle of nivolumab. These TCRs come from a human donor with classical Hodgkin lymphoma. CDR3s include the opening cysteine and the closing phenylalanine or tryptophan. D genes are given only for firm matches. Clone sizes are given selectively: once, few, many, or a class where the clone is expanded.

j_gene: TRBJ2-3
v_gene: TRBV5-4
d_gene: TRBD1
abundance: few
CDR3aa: CASSEGASTDTQYF
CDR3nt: TGTGCCAGCAGCGAGGGGGCTAGCACAGATACGCAGTATTTT

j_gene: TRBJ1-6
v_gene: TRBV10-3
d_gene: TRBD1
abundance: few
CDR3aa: CAISDNRGNSPLHF
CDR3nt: TGTGCCATCAGTGACAACAGGGGAAATTCACCCCTCCACTTT

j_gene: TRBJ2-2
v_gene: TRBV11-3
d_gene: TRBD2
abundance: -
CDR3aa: CASSLLPGQGLAGNTGELFF
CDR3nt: TGTGCCAGCAGCTTACTCCCGGGACAGGGACTAGCGGGAAACACCGGGGAGCTGTTTTTT

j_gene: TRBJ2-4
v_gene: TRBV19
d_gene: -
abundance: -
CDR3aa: CASSIRKTAENIQYF
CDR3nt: TGTGCCAGTAGTATAAGGAAGACAGCGGAAAACATTCAGTACTTC

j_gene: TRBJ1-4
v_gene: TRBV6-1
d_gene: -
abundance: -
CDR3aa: CASSEGTVLGIEKLFF
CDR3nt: TGTGCCAGCAGTGAAGGTACCGTTTTAGGTATTGAAAAACTGTTTTTT

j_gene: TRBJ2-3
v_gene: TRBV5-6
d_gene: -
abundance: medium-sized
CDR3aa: CASGDTGHTDTQYF
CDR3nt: TGTGCCAGCGGCGATACGGGGCACACAGATACGCAGTATTTT

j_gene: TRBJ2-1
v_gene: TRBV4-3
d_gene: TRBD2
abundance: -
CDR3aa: CASSRSGASYNEQFF
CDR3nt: TGCGCCAGCAGCCGCAGCGGGGCTTCCTACAATGAGCAGTTCTTC

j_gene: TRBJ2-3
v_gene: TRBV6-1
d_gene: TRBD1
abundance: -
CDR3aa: CATSTGYSTDTQYF
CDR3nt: TGTGCCACCTCGACAGGGTATAGCACAGATACGCAGTATTTT

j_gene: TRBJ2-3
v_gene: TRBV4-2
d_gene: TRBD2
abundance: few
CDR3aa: CASSQGVGGGQSNPYF
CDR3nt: TGTGCCAGCAGCCAAGGGGTTGGGGGAGGGCAATCCAATCCGTATTTT

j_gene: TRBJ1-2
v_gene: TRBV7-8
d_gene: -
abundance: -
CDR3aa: CASSLGAVYGYTF
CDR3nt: TGTGCCAGCAGCTTGGGGGCTGTCTATGGCTACACCTTC

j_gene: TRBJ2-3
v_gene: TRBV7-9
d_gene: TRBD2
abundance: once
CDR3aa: CASSLLAGGITDTQYF
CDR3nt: TGTGCCAGCAGCTTGCTAGCGGGGGGCATCACAGATACGCAGTATTTT

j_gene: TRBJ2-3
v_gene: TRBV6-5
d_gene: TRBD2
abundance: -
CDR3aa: CASRWGGSTDTQYF
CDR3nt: TGTGCCAGCCGATGGGGGGGTAGCACAGATACGCAGTATTTT

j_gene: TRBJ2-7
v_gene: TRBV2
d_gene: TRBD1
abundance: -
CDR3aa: CASKRDREGSYEQYF
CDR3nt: TGTGCCAGCAAGCGGGACAGGGAAGGATCCTACGAGCAGTACTTC

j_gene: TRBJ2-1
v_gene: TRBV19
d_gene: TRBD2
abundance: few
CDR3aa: CASSTLAGGINEQFF
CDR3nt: TGTGCCAGTAGTACCCTAGCGGGAGGGATCAATGAGCAGTTCTTC

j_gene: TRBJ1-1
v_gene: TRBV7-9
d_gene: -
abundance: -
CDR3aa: CASSLRRVMNTEAFF
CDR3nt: TGTGCCAGCAGCTTACGAAGGGTTATGAACACTGAAGCTTTCTTT

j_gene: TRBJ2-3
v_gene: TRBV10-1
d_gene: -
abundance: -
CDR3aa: CASSDLGVADTQYF
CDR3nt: TGCGCCAGCAGTGATTTAGGAGTAGCAGATACGCAGTATTTT

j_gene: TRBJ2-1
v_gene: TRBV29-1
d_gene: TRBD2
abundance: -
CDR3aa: CSVKGTSQYYNEQFF
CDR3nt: TGCAGCGTCAAAGGGACTAGCCAATACTACAATGAGCAGTTCTTC

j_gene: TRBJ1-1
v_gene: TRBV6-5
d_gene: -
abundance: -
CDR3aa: CASSVQYNTEAFF
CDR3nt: TGTGCCAGCAGTGTTCAGTATAACACTGAAGCTTTCTTT

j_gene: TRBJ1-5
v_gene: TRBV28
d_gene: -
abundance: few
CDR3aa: CASRFGTTIQPQHF
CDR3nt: TGTGCCAGCAGATTCGGGACGACCATCCAGCCCCAGCATTTT

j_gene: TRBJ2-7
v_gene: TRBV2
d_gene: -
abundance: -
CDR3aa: CASSTDRSSYEQYF
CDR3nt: TGTGCCAGCAGTACCGACAGGAGCTCCTACGAGCAGTACTTC

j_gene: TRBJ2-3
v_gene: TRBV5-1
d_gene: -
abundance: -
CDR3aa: CASSTGFTDTQYF
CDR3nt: TGCGCCAGCAGTACCGGGTTCACAGATACGCAGTATTTT

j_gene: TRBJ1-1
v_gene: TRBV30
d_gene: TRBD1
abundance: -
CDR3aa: CAWSPDRVNTEAFF
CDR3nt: TGTGCCTGGAGTCCGGACAGGGTTAACACTGAAGCTTTCTTT

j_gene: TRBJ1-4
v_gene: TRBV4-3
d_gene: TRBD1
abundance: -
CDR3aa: CASSQDWTGNEKLFF
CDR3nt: TGCGCCAGCAGCCAAGACTGGACAGGGAATGAAAAACTGTTTTTT

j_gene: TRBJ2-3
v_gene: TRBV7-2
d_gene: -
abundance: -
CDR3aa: CASSLPLGRTTDTQYF
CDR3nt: TGTGCCAGCAGCCTCCCTCTGGGGAGGACGACAGATACGCAGTATTTT

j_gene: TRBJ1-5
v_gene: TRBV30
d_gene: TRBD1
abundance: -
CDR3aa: CAWSSGTGNQPQHF
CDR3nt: TGTGCCTGGAGCTCCGGGACAGGCAATCAGCCCCAGCATTTT

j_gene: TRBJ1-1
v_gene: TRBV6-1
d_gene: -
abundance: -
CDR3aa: CASSPLEAFF
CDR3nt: TGTGCCAGCAGTCCGCTCGAAGCTTTCTTT

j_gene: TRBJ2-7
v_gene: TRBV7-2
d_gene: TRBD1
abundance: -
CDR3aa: CASSLAGTGSYEQYF
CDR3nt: TGTGCCAGCAGCTTAGCTGGGACAGGGTCCTACGAGCAGTACTTC

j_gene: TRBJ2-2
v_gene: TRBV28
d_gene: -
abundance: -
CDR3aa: CASRDPFTGELFF
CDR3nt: TGTGCCAGCAGGGACCCTTTCACCGGGGAGCTGTTTTTT

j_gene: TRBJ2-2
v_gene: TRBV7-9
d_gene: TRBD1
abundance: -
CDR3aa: CASSARTGITGELFF
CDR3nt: TGTGCCAGCAGCGCCCGGACAGGGATCACCGGGGAGCTGTTTTTT

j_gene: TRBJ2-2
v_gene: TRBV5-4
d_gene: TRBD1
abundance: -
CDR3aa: CASSLGQGAIGELFF
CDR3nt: TGTGCCAGCAGCTTGGGACAGGGGGCTATCGGGGAGCTGTTTTTT

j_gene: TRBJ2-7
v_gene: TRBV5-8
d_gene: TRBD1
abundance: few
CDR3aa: CASSFTGTGSYEQYF
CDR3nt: TGTGCCAGCAGCTTCACCGGGACAGGCTCCTACGAGCAGTACTTC

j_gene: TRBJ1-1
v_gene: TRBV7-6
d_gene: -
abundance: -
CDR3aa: CASSLAGAPEGEEAFF
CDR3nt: TGTGCCAGCAGCTTAGCGGGGGCCCCCGAGGGGGAAGAAGCTTTCTTT

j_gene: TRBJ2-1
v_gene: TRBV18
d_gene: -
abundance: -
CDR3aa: CASSPPGTVLNEQFF
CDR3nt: TGTGCCAGCTCACCACCTGGGACGGTTTTAAATGAGCAGTTCTTC

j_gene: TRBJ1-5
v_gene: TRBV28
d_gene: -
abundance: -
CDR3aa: CASMGDFGSQPQHF
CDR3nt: TGTGCCAGCATGGGGGATTTCGGGAGCCAGCCCCAGCATTTT

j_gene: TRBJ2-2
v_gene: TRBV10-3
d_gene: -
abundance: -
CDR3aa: CAISESVQPNTGELFF
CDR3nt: TGTGCCATCAGTGAGTCTGTGCAGCCGAACACCGGGGAGCTGTTTTTT

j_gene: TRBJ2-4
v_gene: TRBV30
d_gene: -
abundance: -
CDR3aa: CAWSHTRARNIQYF
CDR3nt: TGTGCCTGGAGTCATACACGAGCGCGAAACATTCAGTACTTC

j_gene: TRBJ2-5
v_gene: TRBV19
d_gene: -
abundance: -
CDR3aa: CASSIDAGETQYF
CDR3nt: TGTGCCAGTAGTATAGATGCGGGTGAGACCCAGTACTTC

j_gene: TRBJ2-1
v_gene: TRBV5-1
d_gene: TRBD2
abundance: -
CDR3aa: CASSLDGAGGPQFF
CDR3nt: TGCGCCAGCAGCTTGGACGGGGCGGGGGGGCCCCAGTTCTTC

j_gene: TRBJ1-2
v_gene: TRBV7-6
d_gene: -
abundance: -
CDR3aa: CASSYAEGANYGYTF
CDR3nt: TGTGCCAGCAGCTACGCAGAGGGGGCTAACTATGGCTACACCTTC

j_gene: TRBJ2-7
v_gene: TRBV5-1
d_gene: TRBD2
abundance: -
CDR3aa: CASSFLAGGAYEQYF
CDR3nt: TGCGCCAGCAGCTTTCTAGCGGGAGGCGCGTACGAGCAGTACTTC

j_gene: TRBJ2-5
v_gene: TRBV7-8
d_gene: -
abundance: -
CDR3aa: CASSLVPAPDQETQYF
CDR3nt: TGTGCCAGCAGCTTAGTCCCCGCGCCAGACCAAGAGACCCAGTACTTC

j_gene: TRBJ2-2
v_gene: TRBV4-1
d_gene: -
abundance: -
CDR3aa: CASSQDGQRPGELFF
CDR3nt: TGCGCCAGCAGCCAAGATGGGCAGAGACCCGGGGAGCTGTTTTTT

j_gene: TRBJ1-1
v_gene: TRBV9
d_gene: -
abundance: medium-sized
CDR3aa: CASSVLNSGTEAFF
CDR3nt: TGTGCCAGCAGCGTTCTCAATTCGGGCACTGAAGCTTTCTTT

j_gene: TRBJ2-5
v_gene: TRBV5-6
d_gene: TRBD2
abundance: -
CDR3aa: CASSLTSGEETQYF
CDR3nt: TGTGCCAGCAGCTTGACTAGCGGAGAAGAGACCCAGTACTTC

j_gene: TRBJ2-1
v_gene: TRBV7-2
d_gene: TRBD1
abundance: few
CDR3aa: CASSSYRGHEQFF
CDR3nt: TGTGCCAGCAGCTCATACAGGGGCCATGAGCAGTTCTTC

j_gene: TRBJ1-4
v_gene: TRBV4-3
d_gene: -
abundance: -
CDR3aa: CASSQVGKERSNEKLFF
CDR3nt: TGCGCCAGCAGCCAAGTGGGAAAGGAAAGGTCAAATGAAAAACTGTTTTTT

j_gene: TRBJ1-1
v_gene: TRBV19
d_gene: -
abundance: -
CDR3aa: CASSVEENTEAFF
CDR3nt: TGTGCCAGTAGTGTGGAGGAGAACACTGAAGCTTTCTTT

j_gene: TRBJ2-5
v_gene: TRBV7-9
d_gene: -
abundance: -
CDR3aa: CASSPEVIQETQYF
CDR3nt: TGTGCCAGCAGCCCGGAGGTAATCCAAGAGACCCAGTACTTC

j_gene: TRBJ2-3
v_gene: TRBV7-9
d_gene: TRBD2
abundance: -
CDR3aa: CASSLGHGTSGTFTDTQYF
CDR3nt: TGTGCCAGCAGCTTAGGCCATGGGACTAGCGGGACCTTCACAGATACGCAGTATTTT

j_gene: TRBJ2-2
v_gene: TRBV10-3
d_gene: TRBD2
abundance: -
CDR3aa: CAILAGGPRTGELFF
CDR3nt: TGTGCCATCCTAGCGGGAGGGCCTAGGACCGGGGAGCTGTTTTTT

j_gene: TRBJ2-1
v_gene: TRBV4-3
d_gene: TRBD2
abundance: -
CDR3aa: CASSSVTSEYNEQFF
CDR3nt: TGCGCCAGCAGCTCGGTGACTAGCGAGTACAATGAGCAGTTCTTC

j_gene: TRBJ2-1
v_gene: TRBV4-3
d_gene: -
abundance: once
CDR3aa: CASSQEGGRNEQFF
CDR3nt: TGCGCCAGCAGCCAAGAAGGGGGGAGGAATGAGCAGTTCTTC

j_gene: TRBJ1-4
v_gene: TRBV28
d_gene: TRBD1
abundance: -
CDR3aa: CASSFTGVAGKLFF
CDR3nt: TGTGCCAGCAGTTTTACAGGGGTGGCAGGAAAACTGTTTTTT

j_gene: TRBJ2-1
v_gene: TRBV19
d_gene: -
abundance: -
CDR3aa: CASSMTGAKTYNEQFF
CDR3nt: TGTGCCAGTAGTATGACGGGGGCGAAAACCTACAATGAGCAGTTCTTC

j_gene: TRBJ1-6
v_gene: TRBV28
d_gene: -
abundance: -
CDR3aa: CASSFSRFGSPLHF
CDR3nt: TGTGCCAGCAGTTTTTCCAGGTTTGGTTCACCCCTCCACTTT

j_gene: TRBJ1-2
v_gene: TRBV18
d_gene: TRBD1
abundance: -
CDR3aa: CASSPPGTDYGYTF
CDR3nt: TGTGCCAGCTCACCACCGGGGACAGACTATGGCTACACCTTC

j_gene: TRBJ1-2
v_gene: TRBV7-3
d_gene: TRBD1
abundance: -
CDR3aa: CASSPDRGYGYTF
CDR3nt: TGTGCCAGCAGCCCGGACAGGGGTTATGGCTACACCTTC